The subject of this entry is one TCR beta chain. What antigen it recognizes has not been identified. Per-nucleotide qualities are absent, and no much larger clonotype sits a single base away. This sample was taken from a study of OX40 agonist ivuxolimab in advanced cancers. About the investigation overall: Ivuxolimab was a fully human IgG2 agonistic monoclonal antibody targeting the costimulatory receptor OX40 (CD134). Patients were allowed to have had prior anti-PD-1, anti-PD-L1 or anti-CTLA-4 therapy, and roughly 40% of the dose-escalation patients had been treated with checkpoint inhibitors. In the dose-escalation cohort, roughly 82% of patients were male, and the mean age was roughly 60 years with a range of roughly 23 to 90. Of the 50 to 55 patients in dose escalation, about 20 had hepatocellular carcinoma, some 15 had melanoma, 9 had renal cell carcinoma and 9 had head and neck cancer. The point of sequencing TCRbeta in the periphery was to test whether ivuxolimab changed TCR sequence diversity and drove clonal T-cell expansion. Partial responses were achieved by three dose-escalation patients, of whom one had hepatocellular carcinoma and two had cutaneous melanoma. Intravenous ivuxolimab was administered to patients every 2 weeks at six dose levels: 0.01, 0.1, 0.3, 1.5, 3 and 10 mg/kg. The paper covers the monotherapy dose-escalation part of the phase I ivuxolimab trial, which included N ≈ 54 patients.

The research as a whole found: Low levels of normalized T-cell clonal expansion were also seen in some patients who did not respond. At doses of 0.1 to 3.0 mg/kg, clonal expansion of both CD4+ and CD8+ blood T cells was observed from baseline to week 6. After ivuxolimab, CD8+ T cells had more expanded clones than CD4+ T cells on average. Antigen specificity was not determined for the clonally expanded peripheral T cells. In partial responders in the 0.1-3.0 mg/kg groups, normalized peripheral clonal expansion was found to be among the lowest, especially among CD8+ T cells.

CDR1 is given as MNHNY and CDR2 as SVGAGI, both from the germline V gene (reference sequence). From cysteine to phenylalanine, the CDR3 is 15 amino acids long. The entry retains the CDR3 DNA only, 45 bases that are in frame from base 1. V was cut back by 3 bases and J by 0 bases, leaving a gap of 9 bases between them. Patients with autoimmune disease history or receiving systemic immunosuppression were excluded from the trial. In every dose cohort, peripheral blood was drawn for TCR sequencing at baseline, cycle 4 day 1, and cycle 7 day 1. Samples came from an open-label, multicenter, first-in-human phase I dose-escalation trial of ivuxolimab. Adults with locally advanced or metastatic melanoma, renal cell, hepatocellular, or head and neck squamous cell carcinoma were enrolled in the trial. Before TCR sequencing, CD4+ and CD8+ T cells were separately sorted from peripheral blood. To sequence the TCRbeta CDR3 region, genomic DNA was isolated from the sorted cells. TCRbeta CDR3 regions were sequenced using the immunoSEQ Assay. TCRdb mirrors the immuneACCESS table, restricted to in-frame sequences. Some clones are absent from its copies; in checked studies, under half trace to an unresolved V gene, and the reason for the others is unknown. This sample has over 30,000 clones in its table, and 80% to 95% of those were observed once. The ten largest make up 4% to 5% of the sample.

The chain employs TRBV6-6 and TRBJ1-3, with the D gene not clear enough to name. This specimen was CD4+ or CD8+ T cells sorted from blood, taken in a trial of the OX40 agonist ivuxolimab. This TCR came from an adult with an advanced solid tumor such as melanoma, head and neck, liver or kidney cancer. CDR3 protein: CASSYAGNSGNTIYF. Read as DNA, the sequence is TGTGCCAGCAGTTATGCGGGGAACTCTGGAAACACCATATATTTT.